What follows describes a single T cell receptor (beta chain). Measured with immunoSEQ multiplex PCR; TCRdb has only the in-frame clones, and not every one. The table lists more than 2 million clones, roughly 95% of them singletons. Deletions cut 3 bases from V and 0 bases from J, with 17 bases between. The germline V gene encodes CDR1 SGHRS and CDR2 YFSETQ. This CDR3 contains 17 residues. The record originates from a study of shared clonotypes between healthy human individuals. Sequenced: naive CD4+ T cells sorted from blood. Subset noted: CD45RA+ positively selected. This clonotype originated in a man younger than 30 in good health. The chain has TRBV5-1 and TRBJ2-3, with D maybe TRBD1 (6 bases). Here the CDR3 reads CASSSGQRGLSTDTQYF. The CDR3 DNA follows: TGCGCCAGCAGCTCCGGACAGAGGGGCCTTAGCACAGATACGCAGTATTTT.